The source of this T cell receptor (beta chain) is a study of beta chain features in type 1 diabetes. General study results and limits: Naive, central memory and Treg TCRB repertoires seemed to resemble each other more closely in patients than they did in healthy donors. More deletions and fewer insertions at VDJ junctions were seen in type 1 diabetes patients. cDNA-based sequencing might over-represent cells highly expressing TCR.

This clone has only a few counts. What it binds is unknown. V was clipped by 6 bases and J by 1 base; unmatched bases: 5. The length of the CDR3 is 16 residues. The V gene's germline CDR1 is SNHLY and CDR2 FYNNEI. The isolated RNA, all of it, was reverse transcribed, so expressed TCRB transcripts were what got sequenced. Naive, central memory and regulatory T cell samples produced a mean of about 3.4 million reads. Method: immunoSEQ multiplex PCR; TCRdb's copy keeps in-frame clones and lacks some. The data hold roughly 130,000 clones, with about a tenth observed a single time. The V call is TRBV2, the J call TRBJ1-5, with TRBD1 matching 11 bases. The sequencing input was central memory CD4+ T cells from blood. The clonotype originates from a man younger than 35 in good health. CDR3 coding DNA: TGTGCCAGCAGCCGCCGGGACAGGGGGAGCAATCAGCCCCAGCATTTT. This codes for CASSRRDRGSNQPQHF.